The following is a TCR beta chain sequence with its context. This entry is derived from a study of blood T cell repertoires in COVID-19. For the study at large: Some COVID-19 samples were acute and others convalescent; all came from the United States, Italy and Spain. In each case, the material was cDNA or gDNA derived from T cells, B-cell-depleted T cells, or PBMCs.

V lost 6 bases, J lost 1 base, and 21 bases lay in between. Germline V gene lookup returns CDR1 MDHEN and CDR2 SYDVKM. This CDR3 contains 17 residues. In the study's own analysis: How many nucleated cells were present was estimated from reference gene primer amplification. Libraries were prepared by immunoSEQ multiplex PCR; TCRdb keeps only in-frame clonotypes and omits some of them. The V and J calls and the clone size are those of that table, but D and trimming were determined from the DNA. The sample lists around 62,000 clones; 70% to 90% were seen once. Sequences were obtained from peripheral blood. This clonotype originated in a man aged 55-75 years with acute or convalescent COVID-19. The J gene is TRBJ1-1, the V gene TRBV28, with D possibly matching TRBD1 (5 bases). CDR3 sequence: CASSQFRQGGENTEAFF. CDR3 sequence (DNA): TGTGCCAGCAGCCAATTCCGGCAGGGAGGGGAGAACACTGAAGCTTTCTTT.